The 3 T cell receptor beta chains below were found in one sample sequenced in a study of radiation and T cells in renal cell carcinoma. The protocol was immunoSEQ multiplex PCR, while the TCRdb copy is restricted to in-frame clones and leaves out a portion. The sample lists 45,000 to 65,000 clones, 60% to 85% occurring once. The sample's time point: baseline pretreatment blood. Documented treatment: 15 Gy SBRT to primary tumor, nephrectomy 4 weeks later. Sample: blood, taken from a patient whose treatment included radiotherapy and nephrectomy. These receptors were obtained from a man aged 55 to 70 with renal cell carcinoma.

The V and J genes are TRBV7-2 and TRBJ2-1, with D possibly TRBD2 on 5 matching bases. Germline-derived CDR1 and CDR2 are SGHTA and FQGNSA. The CDR3 has 14 amino acids. V lost 5 bases, J lost 3 bases, and 11 bases lay in between. The CDR3 DNA sequence: TGTGCCAGCAGCCCGGACTCGATCTACAATGAGCAGTTCTTC. Amino acid sequence: CASSPDSIYNEQFF.

The rearrangement uses TRBV29-1 and TRBJ1-1; D is uncertain. Germline V gene data show CDR1 as SQVTM and CDR2 as ANQGSEA. The CDR3 runs to 10 residues. The V end was cut by 8 bases, the J end by 3 bases, with 7 bases between. CDR3 nucleotide sequence: TGCAGCACCCACCACACTGAAGCTTTCTTT. Residues: CSTHHTEAFF.

The J gene is TRBJ1-4, the V gene TRBV5-8; TRBD1 aligns across 8 bases. Germline V lookup: CDR1 SGHTS, CDR2 YDEGEE. The CDR3 loop spans 14 amino acids. The CDR3 bases are TGTGCAATTTCGACAGGGGCAACTAATGAAAAACTGTTTTTT. This encodes CAISTGATNEKLFF.